This T cell receptor (beta chain) is from a study of cytomegalovirus exposure and HLA in healthy donors. Study conclusions and caveats: In vitro data verified three CMV-associated chains as specific for CMV antigens. In an earlier analysis, in approximately 630 donors, most V segments appeared productive either ~87% or ~30% of the time. Presence/absence results assume similar sequencing depth per donor, which may not hold.

Primers included in the PCR were 60 Vbeta and 13 Jbeta primers. TCRdb's copy holds only in-frame clones and misses some; the assay was immunoSEQ multiplex PCR. The sample records some 170,000 clones, 75% to 80% being singletons. Only one count was recorded for this clone. Its specificity is not known. The CDR3 runs to 14 residues. The junction had 1 base not matched to a gene; V was cut back by 4 bases and J by 3 bases. Germline V gene lookup returns CDR1 SGDLS and CDR2 YYNGEE. The TCR originated in a man aged 35-49 years in good health and CMV-seropositive. V gene TRBV9 combines with J gene TRBJ2-3; 11 bases match TRBD2. What was sequenced was PBMCs. CDR3 amino acids: CASSLAGGTDTQYF. In nucleotides, the CDR3 is TGTGCCAGCAGCCTAGCGGGAGGAACAGATACGCAGTATTTT.